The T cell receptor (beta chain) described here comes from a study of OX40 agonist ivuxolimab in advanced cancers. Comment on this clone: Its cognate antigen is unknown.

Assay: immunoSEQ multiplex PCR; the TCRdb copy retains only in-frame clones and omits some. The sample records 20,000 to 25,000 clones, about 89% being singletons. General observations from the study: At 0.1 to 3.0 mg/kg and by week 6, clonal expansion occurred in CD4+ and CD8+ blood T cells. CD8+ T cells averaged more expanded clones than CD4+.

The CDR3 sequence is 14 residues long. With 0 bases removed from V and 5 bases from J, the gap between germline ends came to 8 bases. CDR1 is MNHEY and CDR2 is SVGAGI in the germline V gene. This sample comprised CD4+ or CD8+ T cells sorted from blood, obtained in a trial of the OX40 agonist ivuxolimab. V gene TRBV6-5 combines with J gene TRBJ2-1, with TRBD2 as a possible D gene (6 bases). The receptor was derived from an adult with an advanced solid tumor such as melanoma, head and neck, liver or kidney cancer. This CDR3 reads CASSYSTGDNEQFF. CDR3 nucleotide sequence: TGTGCCAGCAGTTACTCCACGGGGGACAATGAGCAGTTCTTC.